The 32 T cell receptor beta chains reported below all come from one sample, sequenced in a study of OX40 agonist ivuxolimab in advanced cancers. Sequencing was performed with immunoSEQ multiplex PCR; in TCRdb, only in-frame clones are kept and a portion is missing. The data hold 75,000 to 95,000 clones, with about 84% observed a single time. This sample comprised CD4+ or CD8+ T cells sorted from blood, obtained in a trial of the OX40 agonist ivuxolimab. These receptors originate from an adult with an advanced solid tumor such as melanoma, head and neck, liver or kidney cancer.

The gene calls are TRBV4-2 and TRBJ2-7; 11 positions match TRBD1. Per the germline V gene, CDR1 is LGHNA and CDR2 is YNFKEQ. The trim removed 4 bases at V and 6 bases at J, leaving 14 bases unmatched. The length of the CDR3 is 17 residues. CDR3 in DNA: TGTGCCAGCAGCCTAGGACAGGGGGCGCAAGTAATCGGCGAGCAGTACTTC. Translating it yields CASSLGQGAQVIGEQYF.

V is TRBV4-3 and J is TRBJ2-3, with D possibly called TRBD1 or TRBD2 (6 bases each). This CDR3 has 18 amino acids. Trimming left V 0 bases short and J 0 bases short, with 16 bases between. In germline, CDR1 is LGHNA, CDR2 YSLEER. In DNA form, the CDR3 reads TGCGCCAGCAGCCAAGACCCGGGGGCGCAGTCTAGCACAGATACGCAGTATTTT. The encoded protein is CASSQDPGAQSSTDTQYF.

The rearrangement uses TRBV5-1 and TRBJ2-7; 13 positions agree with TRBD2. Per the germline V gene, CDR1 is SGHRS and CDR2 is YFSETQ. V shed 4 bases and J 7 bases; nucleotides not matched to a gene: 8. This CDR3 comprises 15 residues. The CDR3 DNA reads TGCGCCAGCAGCATCGGACTAGCGGGAGCGAAAGAGCAGTACTTC. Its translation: CASSIGLAGAKEQYF.

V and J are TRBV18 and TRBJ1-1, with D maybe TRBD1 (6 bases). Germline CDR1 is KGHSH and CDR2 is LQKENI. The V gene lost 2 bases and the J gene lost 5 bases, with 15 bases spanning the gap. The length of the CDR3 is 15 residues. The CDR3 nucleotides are TGTGCCAGCTCACCAAGGACACAGGGAAGAACTGAAGCTTTCTTT. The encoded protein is CASSPRTQGRTEAFF.

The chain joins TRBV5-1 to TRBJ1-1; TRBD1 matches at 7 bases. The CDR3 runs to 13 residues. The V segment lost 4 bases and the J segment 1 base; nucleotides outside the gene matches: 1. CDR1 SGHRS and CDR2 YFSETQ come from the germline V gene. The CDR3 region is CASSRDRNTEAFF. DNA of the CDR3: TGCGCCAGCAGCCGGGACAGGAACACTGAAGCTTTCTTT.

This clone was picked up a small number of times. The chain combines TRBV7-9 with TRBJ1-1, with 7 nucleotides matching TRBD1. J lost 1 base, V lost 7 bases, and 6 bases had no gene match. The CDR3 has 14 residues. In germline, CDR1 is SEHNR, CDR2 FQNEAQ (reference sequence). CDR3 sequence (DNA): TGTGCCAGCACCAGACAGGGTGCGAACACTGAAGCTTTCTTT. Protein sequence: CASTRQGANTEAFF.

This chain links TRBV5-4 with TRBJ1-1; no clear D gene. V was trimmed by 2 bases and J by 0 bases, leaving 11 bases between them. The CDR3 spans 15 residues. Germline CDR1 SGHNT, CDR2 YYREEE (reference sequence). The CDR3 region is CASSLVRELNTEAFF. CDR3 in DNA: TGTGCCAGCAGCTTAGTCCGGGAGTTGAACACTGAAGCTTTCTTT.

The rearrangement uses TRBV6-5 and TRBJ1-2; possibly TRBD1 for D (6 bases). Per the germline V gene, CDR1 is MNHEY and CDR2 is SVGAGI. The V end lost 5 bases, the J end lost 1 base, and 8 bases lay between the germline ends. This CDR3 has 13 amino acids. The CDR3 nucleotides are TGTGCCAGCAGTATGGACAGTAACTATGGCTACACCTTC. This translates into CASSMDSNYGYTF.

CDR3 amino acids: CASSLSPGTGSYEQYF. The DNA of the CDR3 is TGTGCCAGCAGTTTATCCCCGGGGACAGGGTCCTACGAGCAGTACTTC. The rearrangement links TRBV28 to TRBJ2-7; 9 positions agree with TRBD1. This CDR3 has 16 amino acids. The V segment lost 1 base and the J segment 1 base; nucleotides outside the gene matches: 5. Looked up from germline, CDR1 is MDHEN and CDR2 is SYDVKM. Based on the CDR3 plus reference TRBV28 and TRBJ2-7, the full variable domain is DVKVTQSSRYLVKRTGEKVFLECVQDMDHENMFWYRQDPGLGLRLIYFSYDVKMKEKGDIPEGYSVSREKKERFSLILESASTNQTSMYLCASSLSPGTGSYEQYFGPGTRLTVT.

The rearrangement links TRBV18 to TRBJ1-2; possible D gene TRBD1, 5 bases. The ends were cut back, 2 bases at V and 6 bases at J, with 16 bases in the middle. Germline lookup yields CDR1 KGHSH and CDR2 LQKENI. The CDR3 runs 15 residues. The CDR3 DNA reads TGTGCCAGCTCACCATCTGGGGGAAGGATGGATGGCTACACCTTC. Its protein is CASSPSGGRMDGYTF.

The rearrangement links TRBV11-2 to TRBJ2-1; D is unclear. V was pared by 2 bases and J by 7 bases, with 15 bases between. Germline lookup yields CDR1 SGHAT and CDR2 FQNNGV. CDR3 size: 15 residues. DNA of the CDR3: TGTGCCAGCAGCTTAAGCGTGGGCGTCTATAATGAGCAGTTCTTC. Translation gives CASSLSVGVYNEQFF.

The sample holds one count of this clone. The CDR3: CASRGGADFNQPQHF. The DNA for the CDR3 is TGTGCCAGTAGGGGAGGGGCGGATTTCAATCAGCCCCAGCATTTT. The V call is TRBV19, the J call TRBJ1-5; D may be TRBD1 (5 bases). In germline, CDR1 is LNHDA, CDR2 SQIVND (reference sequence). The CDR3 length is 15 residues. The V and J ends lost 6 bases and 3 bases respectively, with 15 bases between them.

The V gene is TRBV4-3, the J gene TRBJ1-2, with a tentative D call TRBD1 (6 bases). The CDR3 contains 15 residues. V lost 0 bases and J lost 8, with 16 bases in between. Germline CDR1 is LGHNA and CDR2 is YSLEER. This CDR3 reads CASSQEMSGAGGYTF. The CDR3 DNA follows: TGCGCCAGCAGCCAAGAGATGTCAGGGGCTGGGGGCTACACCTTC.

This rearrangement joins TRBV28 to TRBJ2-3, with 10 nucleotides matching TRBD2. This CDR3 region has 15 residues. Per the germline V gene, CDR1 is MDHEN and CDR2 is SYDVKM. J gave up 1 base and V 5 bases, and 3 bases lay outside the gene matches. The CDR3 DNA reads TGTGCCAGCAGTCCTGGGACTAGCGGCACAGATACGCAGTATTTT. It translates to CASSPGTSGTDTQYF.

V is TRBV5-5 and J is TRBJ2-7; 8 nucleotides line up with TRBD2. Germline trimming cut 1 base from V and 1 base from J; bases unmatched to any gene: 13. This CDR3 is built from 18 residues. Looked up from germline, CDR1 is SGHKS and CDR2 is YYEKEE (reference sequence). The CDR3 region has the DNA TGTGCCAGCAGCTTGAGTAAAATGGTGGGACTAGGGTCCTACGAGCAGTACTTC. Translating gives CASSLSKMVGLGSYEQYF.

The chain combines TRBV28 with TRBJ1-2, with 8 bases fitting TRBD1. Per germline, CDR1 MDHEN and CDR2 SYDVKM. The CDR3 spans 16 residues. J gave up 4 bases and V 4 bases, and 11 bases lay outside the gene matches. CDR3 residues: CASSSYTTGARYGYTF. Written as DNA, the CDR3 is TGTGCCAGCAGTTCCTACACGACAGGGGCCCGCTATGGCTACACCTTC.

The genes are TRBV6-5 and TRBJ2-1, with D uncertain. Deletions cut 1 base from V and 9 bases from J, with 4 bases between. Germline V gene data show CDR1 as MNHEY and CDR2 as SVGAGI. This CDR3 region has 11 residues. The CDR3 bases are TGTGCCAGCAGTTACTGGGGTGAGCAGTTCTTC. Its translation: CASSYWGEQFF.

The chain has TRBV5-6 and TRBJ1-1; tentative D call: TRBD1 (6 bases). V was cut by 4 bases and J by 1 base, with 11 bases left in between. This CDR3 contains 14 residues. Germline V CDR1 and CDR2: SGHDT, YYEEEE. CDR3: CASSLQGTNTEAFF. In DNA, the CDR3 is TGTGCCAGCAGCCTACAGGGCACGAACACTGAAGCTTTCTTT.

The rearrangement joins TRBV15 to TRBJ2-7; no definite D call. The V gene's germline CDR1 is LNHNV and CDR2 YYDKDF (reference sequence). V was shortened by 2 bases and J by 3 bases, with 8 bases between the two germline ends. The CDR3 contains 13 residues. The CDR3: CATSRTGGYEQYF. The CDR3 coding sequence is TGTGCCACCAGCAGAACCGGTGGCTACGAGCAGTACTTC.

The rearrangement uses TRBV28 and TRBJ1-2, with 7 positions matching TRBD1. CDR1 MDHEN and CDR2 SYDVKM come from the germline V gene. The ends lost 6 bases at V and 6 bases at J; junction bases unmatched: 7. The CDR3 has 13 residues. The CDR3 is CASSLSTGNGYTF. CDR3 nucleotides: TGTGCCAGCAGCCTATCGACAGGGAATGGCTACACCTTC.

The CDR3 loop is CASSRTWSTNEKLFF. In DNA, the CDR3 is TGTGCCAGCAGCCGTACATGGTCAACTAATGAAAAACTGTTTTTT. The chain has TRBV9 and TRBJ1-4, with D hard to call. Trimming left V 4 bases short and J 0 bases short, with 10 bases between. This CDR3 has 15 residues. Germline lookup yields CDR1 SGDLS and CDR2 YYNGEE.

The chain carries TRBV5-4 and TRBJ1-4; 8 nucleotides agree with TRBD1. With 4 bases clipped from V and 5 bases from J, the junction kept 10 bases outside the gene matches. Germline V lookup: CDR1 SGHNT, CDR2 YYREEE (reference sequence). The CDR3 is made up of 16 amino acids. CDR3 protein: CASSQYVGTGNEKLFF. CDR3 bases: TGTGCCAGCAGCCAATACGTTGGGACAGGCAATGAAAAACTGTTTTTT.

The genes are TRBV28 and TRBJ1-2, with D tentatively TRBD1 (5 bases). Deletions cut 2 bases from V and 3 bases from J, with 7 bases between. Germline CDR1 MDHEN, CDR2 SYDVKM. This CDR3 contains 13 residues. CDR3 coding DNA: TGTGCCAGCAGTTTAGTGGGGGACTATGGCTACACCTTC. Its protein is CASSLVGDYGYTF.

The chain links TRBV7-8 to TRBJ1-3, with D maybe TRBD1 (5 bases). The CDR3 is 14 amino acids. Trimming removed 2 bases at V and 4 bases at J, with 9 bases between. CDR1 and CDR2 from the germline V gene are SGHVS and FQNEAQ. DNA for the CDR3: TGTGCCAGCAGCTTATTGACAGTAGGAAACACCATATATTTT. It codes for CASSLLTVGNTIYF.

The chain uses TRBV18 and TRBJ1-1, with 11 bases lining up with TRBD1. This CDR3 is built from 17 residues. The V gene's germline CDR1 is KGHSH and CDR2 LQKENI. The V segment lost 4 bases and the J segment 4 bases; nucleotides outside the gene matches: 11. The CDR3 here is CASSLYTGTGGATEAFF. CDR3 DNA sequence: TGTGCCAGCTCACTATACACCGGGACAGGGGGTGCCACTGAAGCTTTCTTT.

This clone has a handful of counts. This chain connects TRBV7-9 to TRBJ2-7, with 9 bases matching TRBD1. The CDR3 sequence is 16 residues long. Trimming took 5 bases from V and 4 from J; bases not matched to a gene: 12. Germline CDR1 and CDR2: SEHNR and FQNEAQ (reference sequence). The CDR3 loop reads CASSPTTGTGRYEQYF. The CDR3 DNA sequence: TGTGCCAGCAGCCCTACCACCGGGACAGGGAGGTACGAGCAGTACTTC.

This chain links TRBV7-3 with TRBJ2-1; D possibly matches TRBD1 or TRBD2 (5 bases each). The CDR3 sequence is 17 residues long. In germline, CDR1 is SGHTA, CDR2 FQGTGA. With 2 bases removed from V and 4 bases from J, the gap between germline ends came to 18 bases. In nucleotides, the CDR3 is TGTGCCAGCAGCTTAGCCGGAAGGGGAGCTCTATACAATGAGCAGTTCTTC. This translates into CASSLAGRGALYNEQFF.

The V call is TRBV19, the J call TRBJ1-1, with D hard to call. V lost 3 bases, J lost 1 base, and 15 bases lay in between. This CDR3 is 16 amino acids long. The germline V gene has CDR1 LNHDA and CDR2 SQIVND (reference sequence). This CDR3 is CASSMGKGGWNTEAFF. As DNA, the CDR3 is TGTGCCAGTAGTATGGGGAAAGGAGGCTGGAACACTGAAGCTTTCTTT.

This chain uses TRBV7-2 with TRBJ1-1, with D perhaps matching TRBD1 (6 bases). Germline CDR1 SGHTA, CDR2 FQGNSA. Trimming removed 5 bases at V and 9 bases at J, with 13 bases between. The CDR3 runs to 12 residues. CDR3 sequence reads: CASSPHGGQAFF. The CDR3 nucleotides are TGTGCCAGCAGCCCTCACGGGGGCCAAGCTTTCTTT.

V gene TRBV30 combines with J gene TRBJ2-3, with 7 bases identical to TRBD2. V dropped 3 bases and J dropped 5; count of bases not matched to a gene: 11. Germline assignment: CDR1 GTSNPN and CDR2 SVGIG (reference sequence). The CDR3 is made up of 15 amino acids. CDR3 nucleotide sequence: TGTGCCTGGAGGGCGGGACTATCAGGAGGAGATACGCAGTATTTT. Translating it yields CAWRAGLSGGDTQYF.

The CDR3 DNA is TGTGCCAGCAGCTTGGACAGCGATTCCTACGAGCAGTACTTC. It encodes CASSLDSDSYEQYF. The V call is TRBV5-4, the J call TRBJ2-7, with unresolved D. This CDR3 region has 14 residues. Germline-derived CDR1 and CDR2 are SGHNT and YYREEE (reference sequence). Trimming stripped 0 bases from V and 1 base from J, with 8 bases between.

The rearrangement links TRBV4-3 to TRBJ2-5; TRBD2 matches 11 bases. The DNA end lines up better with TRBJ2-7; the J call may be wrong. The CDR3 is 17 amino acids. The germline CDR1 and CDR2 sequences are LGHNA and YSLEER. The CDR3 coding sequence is TGCGCCAGCAGCCAAGAGACTAGCGGGACCATCTCCTACGAGCAGTACTTC. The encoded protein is CASSQETSGTISYEQYF.